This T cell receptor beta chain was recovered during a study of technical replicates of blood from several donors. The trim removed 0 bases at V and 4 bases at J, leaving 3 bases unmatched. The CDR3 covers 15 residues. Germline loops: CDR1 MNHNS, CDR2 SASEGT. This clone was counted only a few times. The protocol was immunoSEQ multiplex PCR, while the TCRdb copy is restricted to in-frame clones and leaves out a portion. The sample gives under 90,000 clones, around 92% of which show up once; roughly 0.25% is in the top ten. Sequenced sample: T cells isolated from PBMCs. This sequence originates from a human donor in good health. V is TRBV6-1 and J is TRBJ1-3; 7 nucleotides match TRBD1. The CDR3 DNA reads TGTGCCAGCAGTGAAGCGTCAGGGGGAGGAAACACCATATATTTT. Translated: CASSEASGGGNTIYF.